The clone carrying this T cell receptor beta chain came up once. V lost 2 bases and J lost 5, with 13 bases in between. CDR3 length equals 14 residues. CDR1 is SGHRS and CDR2 is YFSETQ in the germline V gene. The data were produced by immunoSEQ multiplex PCR, yet TCRdb's version contains in-frame clones alone and is incomplete. The table records over 120,000 clones, 78% of them present only once. The data derive from a study of blood T cell repertoires in COVID-19. This chain connects TRBV5-1 to TRBJ1-1, with a possible D match to TRBD1 (6 bases). The origin of this receptor is a woman between 50 and 59 years old who had recovered from COVID-19. Material for sequencing was PBMCs or T cells enriched from blood (not recorded which). The DNA of the CDR3 is TGCGCCAGCAGCTTTTCTCAGGGGCGGACTGAAGCTTTCTTT. It yields the protein CASSFSQGRTEAFF.